Below, 32 T cell receptor beta chains from the same sample are listed, as sequenced in a study of blood T cell repertoires in COVID-19. TCRdb keeps only in-frame clones here, not all; method: immunoSEQ multiplex PCR. This table holds roughly 43,000 clones, approximately 70% found once. Sequences were obtained from peripheral blood. Receptors were obtained from a man older than 75 with acute or convalescent COVID-19.

In DNA, the CDR3 is TGCGCCAGCAGCTCGGGAGTGGGCGAGGGCACCGGGGAGCTGTTTTTT. Protein sequence: CASSSGVGEGTGELFF. V usage is TRBV5-1 and J usage is TRBJ2-2, with D maybe TRBD2 (6 bases). The CDR3 extends over 16 amino acids. From germline, CDR1 is SGHRS and CDR2 YFSETQ. Between the trimmed V and J ends, which lost 3 bases and 4 bases, there was a span of 16 bases.

This chain connects TRBV9 to TRBJ2-1; the D gene is possibly TRBD1 (7 bases). The CDR3 is 15 amino acids. With 6 bases removed from V and 9 bases from J, the gap between germline ends came to 22 bases. The germline gives CDR1 SGDLS, CDR2 YYNGEE. The CDR3 nucleotides are TGTGCCAGCACTCAGGGGGGAGAGCCCTCAGGTGAGCAGTTCTTC. Translated: CASTQGGEPSGEQFF.

The V and J genes are TRBV4-2 and TRBJ2-7; 15 bases match TRBD2. Germline trimming cut 0 bases from V and 0 bases from J; bases unmatched to any gene: 9. This CDR3 has 20 amino acids. Germline assignment: CDR1 LGHNA and CDR2 YNFKEQ. The CDR3 sequence: CASSQELTGTSGGHSYEQYF. The DNA for the CDR3 is TGTGCCAGCAGCCAAGAACTAACCGGGACTAGCGGGGGGCACTCCTACGAGCAGTACTTC.

The chain combines TRBV3-1 (or the pseudogene TRBV3-2) with TRBJ2-7; TRBD1 agrees at 7 bases. Germline CDR1 LGHDT, CDR2 YNNKEL (reference sequence). The CDR3 has 12 residues. V was pared by 4 bases and J by 7 bases, with 4 bases of the junction left unmatched. CDR3 protein: CASSLRDSEQYF. The DNA of the CDR3 is TGTGCCAGCAGCCTACGGGACAGTGAGCAGTACTTC.

The genes are TRBV6-5 and TRBJ2-1; 7 bases line up with TRBD2. This CDR3 is built from 16 residues. The ends lost 3 bases at V and 0 bases at J; junction bases unmatched: 5. CDR1 and CDR2 from the germline V gene are MNHEY and SVGAGI. CDR3 region: CASSYQRDRSYNEQFF. DNA of the CDR3: TGTGCCAGCAGTTATCAGCGGGACCGCTCCTACAATGAGCAGTTCTTC.

V gene TRBV23-1 combines with J gene TRBJ1-5, with D possibly being TRBD1 (5 bases). TRBV23-1 is an ORF, with its function uncertain. Trimming shortened V by 7 bases and J by 2 bases, and 12 bases separated the two germline ends. The CDR3 has 14 amino acids. CDR3 sequence (DNA): TGCGCCAGCACCACAGGTTCGGGCAATCAGCCCCAGCATTTT. It codes for CASTTGSGNQPQHF.

The chain links TRBV7-2 to TRBJ1-6; possibly TRBD1 for D (5 bases). Trimming took 1 base from V and 5 from J, leaving 15 bases between them. Germline V gives CDR1 SGHTA, CDR2 FQGNSA. The CDR3 length is 17 residues. CDR3 residues: CASSLGASGLHNSPLHF. The CDR3 coding sequence is TGTGCCAGCAGCTTAGGGGCCTCGGGACTGCATAATTCACCCCTCCACTTT.

The rearrangement uses TRBV9 and TRBJ1-1; D gene unclear. Trimming pared 7 bases from V and 1 base from J, leaving 11 bases between. CDR3 length: 13 residues. Germline CDR1 and CDR2: SGDLS and YYNGEE. CDR3: CASGKTPNTEAFF. CDR3 nucleotide sequence: TGTGCCAGCGGAAAGACACCGAACACTGAAGCTTTCTTT.

The CDR3 bases are TGTGCCAGCAGTGAAGGGTATAGGGGGCAGCCCTACGAGCAGTACTTC. It yields the protein CASSEGYRGQPYEQYF. The V and J genes are TRBV6-1 and TRBJ2-7, with TRBD1 identical over 7 bases. V trimming: 1 base; J trimming: 2 bases; junction bases outside the gene matches: 8. Looked up from germline, CDR1 is MNHNS and CDR2 is SASEGT. The CDR3 has 16 amino acids.

The V gene is TRBV28, the J gene TRBJ1-2, with 8 bases lining up with TRBD1. Germline trimming cut 5 bases from V and 8 bases from J; bases unmatched to any gene: 13. CDR1 and CDR2 (germline): MDHEN, SYDVKM. The CDR3 covers 15 residues. Here the CDR3 reads CASSLPGRGLRGYTF. CDR3 nucleotides: TGTGCCAGCAGTCTCCCGGGCAGGGGGCTACGGGGCTACACCTTC.

The chain is built from TRBV7-9 and TRBJ1-2; 8 nucleotides line up with TRBD1. Germline V gene lookup returns CDR1 SEHNR and CDR2 FQNEAQ (reference sequence). The CDR3 has 13 amino acids. V dropped 2 bases and J dropped 8; count of bases not matched to a gene: 4. The CDR3 reads CASSLSGGEGYTF. In nucleotides, the CDR3 is TGTGCCAGCAGCTTATCAGGGGGCGAGGGCTACACCTTC.

The table lists this clone with a few counts. This CDR3 reads CASSLMGGSNTEAFF. CDR3 DNA: TGCGCCAGCAGCTTGATGGGGGGGAGCAACACTGAAGCTTTCTTT. The V call is TRBV5-1, the J call TRBJ1-1, with D perhaps matching TRBD1 (5 bases). Looked up from germline, CDR1 is SGHRS and CDR2 is YFSETQ. The CDR3 is 15 amino acids. V lost 1 base and J lost 2, with 12 bases in between.

The chain links TRBV5-4 to TRBJ2-5; a possible D gene is TRBD2 (6 bases). Germline-derived CDR1 and CDR2 are SGHNT and YYREEE (reference sequence). There are 15 residues in the CDR3. V lost 0 bases and J 2 bases, leaving 11 bases between the germline ends. CDR3 coding DNA: TGTGCCAGCAGCTTGGCCAGGGCGGGACAAGAGACCCAGTACTTC. Its translation is CASSLARAGQETQYF.

This clone has a handful of counts. One end of the junction fails to match germline, which may point to a read error. J is TRBJ2-3 and V is TRBV15; 7 positions agree with TRBD1. CDR1 is LNHNV, CDR2 YYDKDF, per germline (reference sequence). The CDR3 has 18 residues. The CDR3 spells CATSRESWETGHTNTQYF. The CDR3 DNA follows: TGTGCCACCAGCAGAGAGAGTTGGGAGACAGGGCACACAAATACGCAGTATTTT.

This chain uses TRBV3-1 (or the pseudogene TRBV3-2) with TRBJ2-5; no definite D call. From germline, CDR1 is LGHDT and CDR2 YNNKEL (reference sequence). Trimming removed 0 bases at V and 0 bases at J, with 20 bases between. The CDR3 loop spans 19 amino acids. The CDR3 DNA reads TGTGCCAGCAGCCAAGATCTTAAGATCGGTAGAGATTACCAAGAGACCCAGTACTTC. Protein: CASSQDLKIGRDYQETQYF.

The V and J genes are TRBV5-4 and TRBJ2-4, with D possibly matching TRBD1 (6 bases). Germline V CDR1 and CDR2: SGHNT, YYREEE (reference sequence). The CDR3 contains 17 residues. Deletions cut 4 bases from V and 0 bases from J, with 17 bases between. This chain's CDR3 is CASSPDRAGRAKNIQYF. CDR3 sequence (DNA): TGTGCCAGCAGCCCGGACAGAGCAGGACGAGCCAAAAACATTCAGTACTTC.

This chain joins TRBV29-1 and TRBJ1-2; no clear D. The CDR3 is made up of 12 amino acids. CDR1 is SQVTM, CDR2 ANQGSEA, per germline. V lost 4 bases, J lost 8 bases, and 14 bases lay in between. The CDR3 sequence: CSVGEGLSGYTF. CDR3 sequence (DNA): TGCAGCGTTGGTGAGGGATTGTCGGGCTACACCTTC.

The V gene is TRBV3-1 (or the pseudogene TRBV3-2), the J gene TRBJ2-3; D gene uncertain. The germline V and J ends were trimmed by 1 base and 0 bases, with 5 bases remaining between them. CDR1 LGHDT and CDR2 YNNKEL come from the germline V gene (reference sequence). The CDR3 sequence is 14 residues long. CDR3 sequence: CASSQVASTDTQYF. The DNA of the CDR3 is TGTGCCAGCAGCCAAGTGGCTAGCACAGATACGCAGTATTTT.

This sequence joins TRBV12-3 or TRBV12-4 and TRBJ1-1; perhaps TRBD1 as D (5 bases). The germline V and J ends were trimmed by 6 bases and 5 bases, with 13 bases remaining between them. This CDR3 has 13 residues. CDR3 region: CASRDSQGTEAFF. CDR3 bases: TGTGCCAGCAGAGACAGTCAGGGTACTGAAGCTTTCTTT.

The V and J genes are TRBV19 and TRBJ2-3; 7 bases map to TRBD2. From germline, CDR1 is LNHDA and CDR2 SQIVND (reference sequence). The CDR3 runs to 14 residues. The trim removed 6 bases at V and 2 bases at J, leaving 5 bases unmatched. CDR3 region: CASSWGGNTDTQYF. In nucleotides, the CDR3 is TGTGCCAGTAGCTGGGGGGGGAACACAGATACGCAGTATTTT. The full variable domain, rest sourced from reference TRBV19 and TRBJ2-3, is DGGITQSPKYLFRKEGQNVTLSCEQNLNHDAMYWYRQDPGQGLRLIYYSQIVNDFQKGDIAEGYSVSREKKESFPLTVTSAQKNPTAFYLCASSWGGNTDTQYFGPGTRLTVL.

This chain links TRBV10-2 with TRBJ1-1, with a tentative D call TRBD1 (6 bases). The CDR3 length is 14 residues. V shed 2 bases and J shed 4 bases, with 11 bases lying between them. Germline-derived CDR1 and CDR2 are WSHSY and SAAADI. CDR3 in amino acids: CASSETGLGTEAFF. CDR3 sequence (DNA): TGCGCCAGCAGTGAGACAGGGCTTGGCACTGAAGCTTTCTTT.

V is TRBV7-8 and J is TRBJ1-5; D possibly corresponds to TRBD1 (6 bases). This CDR3 contains 14 residues. CDR1 is SGHVS, CDR2 FQNEAQ, per germline. V lost 5 bases to trimming and J lost 4 bases, with 12 bases between them. CDR3 in amino acids: CASSRDRLNQPQHF. The DNA of the CDR3 is TGTGCCAGCAGCCGCGACAGGCTGAATCAGCCCCAGCATTTT.

CDR3 sequence (DNA): TGTGGGGTGGGGAGCAGGGAGACCCAGTACTTC. It codes for CGVGSRETQYF. The chain employs TRBV12-3 or TRBV12-4 and TRBJ2-5, with TRBD2 as a possible D gene (5 bases). The CDR3 sequence is 11 residues long.

The chain has TRBV19 and TRBJ2-3; 10 bases fit TRBD1. V dropped 5 bases and J dropped 3; count of bases not matched to a gene: 5. The germline V gene encodes CDR1 LNHDA and CDR2 SQIVND (reference sequence). The CDR3 covers 15 residues. In DNA, the CDR3 is TGTGCCAGTAGTGAGACAGGGGGCAGGACAGATACGCAGTATTTT. As protein: CASSETGGRTDTQYF.

The V gene is TRBV18, the J gene TRBJ2-5; tentatively, D is TRBD2 (5 bases). This CDR3 spans 13 amino acids. Germline V gene sequence: CDR1 KGHSH, CDR2 LQKENI. V gave up 3 bases and J gave up 5 bases, with 10 bases separating them. Here the CDR3 reads CASSPQADETQYF. The CDR3 DNA is TGTGCCAGCTCACCCCAAGCGGATGAGACCCAGTACTTC.

CDR3: CSGLVGNTIYF. Here the CDR3 DNA reads TGCAGCGGTCTAGTTGGAAACACCATATATTTT. The chain carries TRBV29-1 and TRBJ1-3; D uncertain. Per the germline V gene, CDR1 is SQVTM and CDR2 is ANQGSEA. Trimming stripped 7 bases from V and 3 bases from J, with 7 bases between. CDR3 length: 11 residues.

Here the CDR3 DNA reads TGTGCCAGCAGCCCTAGGTCAGGGGGATGGGGCACTGAAGCTTTCTTT. This sequence encodes CASSPRSGGWGTEAFF. The rearrangement uses TRBV7-6 and TRBJ1-1, with 7 bases that match TRBD1. The CDR3 contains 16 residues. Trimming at V came to 5 bases and at J to 4 bases, leaving 13 bases not matched to a gene. CDR1 is SGHVS and CDR2 is FNYEAQ in the germline V gene.

This chain uses TRBV7-2 with TRBJ2-7; 10 positions agree with TRBD1. CDR3 size: 16 residues. Germline V CDR1 and CDR2: SGHTA, FQGNSA. Germline trimming cut 6 bases from V and 7 bases from J; bases unmatched to any gene: 15. The CDR3 loop is CASSSAWGTGAMEQYF. CDR3 nucleotide sequence: TGTGCCAGCAGTTCAGCTTGGGGGACAGGGGCTATGGAGCAGTACTTC.

The chain combines TRBV10-2 with TRBJ1-1; tentatively, D is TRBD1 (6 bases). The germline V and J ends were trimmed by 3 bases and 0 bases, with 11 bases remaining between them. The CDR3 has 15 residues. CDR1 and CDR2 from the germline V gene are WSHSY and SAAADI. As DNA, the CDR3 is TGCGCCAGCAGTGACAGGGGTCCGATGAACACTGAAGCTTTCTTT. It translates to CASSDRGPMNTEAFF.

This clone has a handful of counts. The rearrangement joins TRBV30 to TRBJ1-1; TRBD1 might be the D (5 bases). The CDR3 runs 12 residues. Trimming pared 5 bases from V and 2 bases from J, leaving 9 bases between. CDR1 GTSNPN and CDR2 SVGIG come from the germline V gene (reference sequence). The CDR3 protein is CAWAGFNTEAFF. The DNA for the CDR3 is TGTGCCTGGGCAGGGTTTAACACTGAAGCTTTCTTT.

V is TRBV30 and J is TRBJ1-1; D perhaps matches TRBD1 (6 bases). The germline CDR1 and CDR2 sequences are GTSNPN and SVGIG (reference sequence). Trimming left V 1 base short and J 1 base short, with 10 bases between. This CDR3 has 14 residues. Written as DNA, the CDR3 is TGTGCCTGGAGTGCCGGACAGCGGAACACTGAAGCTTTCTTT. This gives the protein CAWSAGQRNTEAFF. Full variable domain (missing parts from reference TRBV30 and TRBJ1-1): SQTIHQWPATLVQPVGSPLSLECTVEGTSNPNLYWYRQAAGRGLQLLFYSVGIGQISSEVPQNLSASRPQDRQFILSSKKLLLSDSGFYLCAWSAGQRNTEAFFGQGTRLTVV.

V is TRBV7-9 and J is TRBJ2-5; a weak D match, TRBD2 (5 bases). Germline CDR1 is SEHNR and CDR2 is FQNEAQ (reference sequence). The CDR3 sequence is 14 residues long. The ends were cut back, 2 bases at V and 3 bases at J, with 10 bases in the middle. DNA for the CDR3: TGTGCCAGCAGCTTAAATCACGGGGAAGAGACCCAGTACTTC. Its protein is CASSLNHGEETQYF.